These T cell receptor beta chains were read from a single sample in a study of cytomegalovirus exposure and HLA in healthy donors. Method: immunoSEQ multiplex PCR; TCRdb's copy keeps in-frame clones and lacks some. The sample data list about 62,000 clones. The sequencing input was PBMCs. These receptors came from a man aged 25-40 years in good health and CMV-seropositive. The CDR3 runs from the conserved cysteine through the conserved F or W. A D gene is named only where the DNA matches it firmly.

cdr3_length j_call v_call d_call cdr3_aa cdr3_nt
13 TRBJ1-2 TRBV25-1 - CASSDARVSGYTF TGTGCCAGCAGTGATGCCAGGGTTAGTGGCTACACCTTC
13 TRBJ2-7 TRBV6-5 - CASKLRDTYEQYF TGTGCCAGCAAGCTCAGAGACACTTACGAGCAGTACTTC
16 TRBJ1-5 TRBV30 - CAWSVFSGGSGQPQHF TGTGCCTGGAGTGTTTTTAGTGGGGGGTCAGGGCAGCCCCAGCATTTT
14 TRBJ2-1 TRBV11-3 - CASSQGLGLNEQFF TGTGCCAGCAGCCAAGGGTTGGGGCTCAATGAGCAGTTCTTC
16 TRBJ2-7 TRBV4-1 TRBD1 CASSQERTGSSYEQYF TGCGCCAGCAGCCAAGAGCGGACAGGGTCCTCCTACGAGCAGTACTTC
18 TRBJ2-6 TRBV5-1 - CASSLGQYLRSGANVLTF TGCGCCAGCAGCTTGGGGCAGTACCTCCGCTCTGGGGCCAACGTCCTGACTTTC
15 TRBJ2-5 TRBV28 TRBD1 CASSSGTGVEETQYF TGTGCCAGCAGCTCTGGGACAGGGGTGGAGGAGACCCAGTACTTC
15 TRBJ1-2 TRBV11-2 TRBD1 CASSLHPDREAGYTF TGTGCCAGCAGCTTGCACCCGGACAGGGAGGCCGGCTACACCTTC
13 TRBJ1-2 TRBV6-5 - CASSYTQDYGYTF TGTGCCAGCAGTTACACACAAGACTATGGCTACACCTTC
18 TRBJ2-5 TRBV15 TRBD2 CATSSLMESGRAPETQYF TGTGCCACCAGCAGCCTCATGGAGAGCGGGAGGGCCCCGGAGACCCAGTACTTC
14 TRBJ2-1 TRBV6-6 - CASSYADRPNEQFF TGTGCCAGCAGTTACGCCGACAGGCCCAATGAGCAGTTCTTC
15 TRBJ1-5 TRBV2 - CASRPDRLSNQPQHF TGTGCCAGCAGACCTGACAGGCTTAGCAATCAGCCCCAGCATTTT
15 TRBJ2-4 TRBV30 - CAWGTPGGAKNIQYF TGTGCCTGGGGTACCCCGGGCGGGGCCAAAAACATTCAGTACTTC
13 TRBJ2-2 TRBV9 TRBD1 CASSGQGPGELFF TGTGCCAGCAGCGGACAGGGGCCCGGGGAGCTGTTTTTT
17 TRBJ2-7 TRBV4-2 TRBD1 CASSRIPGTGSVYEQYF TGTGCCAGCAGCCGCATTCCCGGGACAGGGAGTGTCTACGAGCAGTACTTC
13 TRBJ2-3 TRBV11-3 TRBD1 CASSSRQGESQYF TGTGCCAGCAGCTCAAGACAGGGGGAGTCGCAGTATTTT
14 TRBJ1-1 TRBV30 - CAWREGLLNTEDFF TGTGCCTGGAGGGAGGGGCTTCTTAACACTGAAGATTTCTTT
16 TRBJ2-1 TRBV4-1 TRBD2 CASSPPNSGVYNEQFF TGCGCCAGCAGCCCCCCAAATAGCGGGGTTTACAATGAGCAGTTCTTC
16 TRBJ2-3 TRBV5-8 TRBD1 CASRPGQSKSTDTQYF TGTGCCAGCAGACCGGGACAGTCAAAATCCACAGATACGCAGTATTTT
15 TRBJ2-3 TRBV7-9 TRBD1 CASSLRQGATDTQYF TGTGCCAGCAGCTTAAGACAGGGGGCCACAGATACGCAGTATTTT
17 TRBJ1-5 TRBV19 - CASSIRVPGGNHQPQHF TGTGCCAGTAGTATTCGGGTCCCGGGTGGCAATCATCAGCCCCAGCATTTT
14 TRBJ1-5 TRBV6-5 - CASSFQGFNQPQHF TGTGCCAGCAGCTTCCAGGGATTCAATCAGCCCCAGCATTTT